This TCR beta chain emerged from a study of T cell responses to AZD1222 COVID-19 vaccine. Sequencing used immunoSEQ multiplex PCR; TCRdb keeps in-frame clones, though not all of them. The sample consists of more than 55,000 clones, 70% to 80% of them appearing once. Pooling of second doses given at about 4 or about 12 weeks was done. This CDR3 comprises 13 residues. Germline V gene data show CDR1 as ENHRY and CDR2 as SYGVKD. V gave up 8 bases and J gave up 7 bases; unmatched junction bases: 5. The source is an adult who received the AZD1222 COVID-19 vaccine. The specimen was peripheral blood, collected 28 days after the second AZD1222 dose. The chain uses TRBV10-3 and TRBJ1-2, with 12 positions matching TRBD1. CDR3 coding DNA: TGTGCCATCCGGGACAGGGGGCCGGGTGGCTACACCTTC. This translates into CAIRDRGPGGYTF.